This T cell receptor beta chain was captured in a study of T cell changes during pregnancy in multiple sclerosis (dated by TCRdb to about 2019). Broadly, across the study: The study looked at changes in the T cell repertoire across pregnancy in women with multiple sclerosis.

The CDR3 goes from the cysteine to the phenylalanine over 15 residues. Just the 45-base CDR3 DNA is kept, in frame starting at base 1. CDR1 and CDR2, per the germline V gene, are SNHLY and FYNNEI. Relative to germline, V is 4 bases shorter and J is 3 bases shorter, with 12 bases between their ends. Worth noting for this clone: This clone's antigen is unknown. Base quality data are lacking; no much larger clone is found one base away.

Receptor libraries were prepared by the immunoSEQ multiplex PCR assay. Drawn from immuneACCESS, this table holds only the in-frame rearrangements with V and J called that TCRdb kept. Clones are partly lost; checked studies trace under half to an unresolved V gene and leave the rest unexplained. In all, the sample holds just under 95,000 clones, and about 92% of those were seen once. The leading ten clones occupy 2.6% of the sample. The receptor was derived from a female donor with multiple sclerosis, enrolled in a pregnancy study. The sequenced sample was peripheral blood, obtained in the first trimester of pregnancy. The rearrangement joined TRBV2 to TRBJ1-4, and perhaps TRBD1 as D gene, on 5 matching bases. The nucleotide sequence reads TGTGCCAGCAGTGGGCAGGGAGGCGCTAATGAAAAACTGTTTTTT. The encoded protein is CASSGQGGANEKLFF.